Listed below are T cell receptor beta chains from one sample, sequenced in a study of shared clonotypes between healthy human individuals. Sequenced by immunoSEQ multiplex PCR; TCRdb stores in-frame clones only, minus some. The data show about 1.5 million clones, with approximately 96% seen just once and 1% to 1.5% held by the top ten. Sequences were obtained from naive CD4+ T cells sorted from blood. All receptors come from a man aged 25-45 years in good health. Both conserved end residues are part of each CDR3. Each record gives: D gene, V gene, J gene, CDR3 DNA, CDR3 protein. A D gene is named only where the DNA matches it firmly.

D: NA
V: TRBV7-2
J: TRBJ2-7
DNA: TGTGCCAGCAGCTTAGTGGCAGGACCTACCTACGAGCAGTACTTC
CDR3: CASSLVAGPTYEQYF

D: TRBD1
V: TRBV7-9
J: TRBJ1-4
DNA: TGTGCCAGCACCTTACAGCCGCGAGGACAGGCCTCTGAAAAACTGTTTTTT
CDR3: CASTLQPRGQASEKLFF

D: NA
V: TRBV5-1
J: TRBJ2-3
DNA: TGCGCCAGCAGCAACTACCTGGGGGTCGTTGCAGATACGCAGTATTTT
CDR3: CASSNYLGVVADTQYF

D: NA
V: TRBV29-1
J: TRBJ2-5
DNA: TGCAGCGACTTGGACAGTCAAGAGACCCAGTACTTC
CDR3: CSDLDSQETQYF

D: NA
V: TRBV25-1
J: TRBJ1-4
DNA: TGTGCCAGCAGTGGGGACTCGGCGGATGAAAAACTGTTTTTT
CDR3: CASSGDSADEKLFF

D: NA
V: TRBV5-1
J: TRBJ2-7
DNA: TGCGCCAGCAGCTTGGTCCCAGACTCCTACGAGCAGTACTTC
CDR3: CASSLVPDSYEQYF

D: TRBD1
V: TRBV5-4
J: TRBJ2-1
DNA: TGTGCCAGCAGCTTGGAAGGGACAGGTTACAATGAGCAGTTCTTC
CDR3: CASSLEGTGYNEQFF

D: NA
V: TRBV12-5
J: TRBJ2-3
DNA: TGTGCTAGTGGTTTGTTCCCAGATACGCAGTATTTT
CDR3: CASGLFPDTQYF

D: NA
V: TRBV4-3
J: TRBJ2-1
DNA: TGCGCCAGCGCCCCGTTGGGGGTTCATTCGATCGAGCAGTTCTTC
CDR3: CASAPLGVHSIEQFF

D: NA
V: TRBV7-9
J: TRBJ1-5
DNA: TGTGCCAGCAGTCGAAGGGGGGATCAGCCCCAGCATTTT
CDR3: CASSRRGDQPQHF

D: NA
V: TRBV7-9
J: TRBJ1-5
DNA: TGTGCCAGCAGCCCCTCAGGGGCCCATCAGCCCCAGCATTTT
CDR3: CASSPSGAHQPQHF

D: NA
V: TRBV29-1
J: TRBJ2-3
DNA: TGCAGCCTATGGTGGGGAGATACGCAGTATTTT
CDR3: CSLWWGDTQYF

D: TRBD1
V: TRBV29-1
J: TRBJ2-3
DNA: TGCAGCGTCGTCACAGGGGTTGCCACAGATACGCAGTATTTT
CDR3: CSVVTGVATDTQYF

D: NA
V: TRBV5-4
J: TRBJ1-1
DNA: TGTGCCAGCAGCCCGGACATTCGGGGGGGGACTGAAGCTTTCTTT
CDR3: CASSPDIRGGTEAFF

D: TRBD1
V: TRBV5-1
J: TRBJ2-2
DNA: TGCGCCAGCAGCACGCTTGGGACAGGGTCCACCGGGGAGCTGTTTTTT
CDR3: CASSTLGTGSTGELFF

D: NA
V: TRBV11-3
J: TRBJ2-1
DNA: TGTGCCAGCAGCTCGGGACCCAATCAGGGGGAGCAGTTCTTC
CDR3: CASSSGPNQGEQFF

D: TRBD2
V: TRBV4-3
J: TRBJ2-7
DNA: TGCGCCAGCAGCTTGGGACTAGCGAATACCTACGAGCAGTACTTC
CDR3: CASSLGLANTYEQYF